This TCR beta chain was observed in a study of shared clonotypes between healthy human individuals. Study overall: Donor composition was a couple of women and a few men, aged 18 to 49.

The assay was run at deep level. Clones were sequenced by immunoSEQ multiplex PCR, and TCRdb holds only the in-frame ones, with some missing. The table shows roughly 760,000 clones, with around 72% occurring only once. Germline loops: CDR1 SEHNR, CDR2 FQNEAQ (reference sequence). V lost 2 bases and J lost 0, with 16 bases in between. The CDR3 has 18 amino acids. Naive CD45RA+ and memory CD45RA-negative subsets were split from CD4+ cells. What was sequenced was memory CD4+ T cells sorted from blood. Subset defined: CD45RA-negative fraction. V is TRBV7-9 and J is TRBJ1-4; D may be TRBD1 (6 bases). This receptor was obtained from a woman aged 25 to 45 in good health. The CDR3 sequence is CASSLSRQGMATNEKLFF. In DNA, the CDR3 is TGTGCCAGCAGCTTATCTCGCCAGGGGATGGCAACTAATGAAAAACTGTTTTTT.